The 8 T cell receptor beta chains given below trace back to one sample, sequenced in a study of shared clonotypes between healthy human individuals. Sequencing used immunoSEQ multiplex PCR; TCRdb keeps in-frame clones, though not all of them. The repertoire holds 2,500,000 or so clones, with under 95% as singletons. The sequenced material came from naive CD4+ T cells from PBMCs. Stated subset: CD45RA+ positively selected. All receptors come from a man between 18 and 35 years old in good health. Some clones in this sample may be carry-over from other donors' samples.

This clone showed up just once. V usage is TRBV7-9 and J usage is TRBJ1-1; D unclear. CDR3 size: 15 residues. Germline values: CDR1 SEHNR, CDR2 FQNEAQ (reference sequence). Trimming left V 2 bases short and J 1 base short, with 11 bases between. The CDR3 sequence is CASSLTFGSNTEAFF. DNA of the CDR3: TGTGCCAGCAGCTTAACATTCGGGTCGAACACTGAAGCTTTCTTT.

V and J are TRBV28 and TRBJ1-2; the D gene is possibly TRBD1 (5 bases). The length of the CDR3 is 13 residues. The V gene lost 5 bases and the J gene lost 8 bases, with 15 bases spanning the gap. Germline V gives CDR1 MDHEN, CDR2 SYDVKM. The CDR3 loop is CASSTPGKGGYTF. The CDR3 DNA sequence: TGTGCCAGCAGTACCCCCGGGAAGGGGGGCTACACCTTC.

To note about this clone: The sample holds other DNA sequences that translate to the same CDR3. The genes are TRBV5-1 and TRBJ1-1, with D possibly being TRBD1 (5 bases). Germline lookup yields CDR1 SGHRS and CDR2 YFSETQ. Trimming shortened V by 5 bases and J by 1 base, and 12 bases separated the two germline ends. The CDR3 sequence is 14 residues long. For the CDR3, the DNA is TGCGCCAGCAGTCCCGGGACGGCGAACACTGAAGCTTTCTTT. Protein: CASSPGTANTEAFF.

The chain is built from TRBV4-1 and TRBJ2-7; D may be TRBD2 (6 bases). The CDR3 is made up of 16 amino acids. V gave up 0 bases and J gave up 3 bases, with 15 bases separating them. Germline V gene data show CDR1 as MGHRA and CDR2 as YSYEKL. The CDR3 DNA reads TGCGCCAGCAGCCAAGATGGGCGGGGCCGCAGCTACGAGCAGTACTTC. Protein: CASSQDGRGRSYEQYF.

V is TRBV27 and J is TRBJ2-7, with 10 bases fitting TRBD2. J gave up 0 bases and V 3 bases, and 11 bases lay outside the gene matches. The CDR3 spans 18 residues. CDR1 and CDR2 (germline): MNHEY, SMNVEV (reference sequence). The CDR3 sequence: CASSLYRGLALSSYEQYF. The CDR3, as DNA: TGTGCCAGCAGTTTGTATAGGGGACTAGCGCTGAGCTCCTACGAGCAGTACTTC.

The rearrangement links TRBV5-5 to TRBJ1-2, with a weak D call TRBD1 (5 bases). This CDR3 region has 13 residues. Deletions cut 1 base from V and 5 bases from J, with 9 bases between. Germline V gene lookup returns CDR1 SGHKS and CDR2 YYEKEE (reference sequence). CDR3 in DNA: TGTGCCAGCAGCTTGACCAGGGTATATGGCTACACCTTC. Protein: CASSLTRVYGYTF.

The chain uses TRBV6-1 and TRBJ1-2, with a tentative D call TRBD1 (5 bases). Germline CDR1 reads MNHNS; CDR2 reads SASEGT. The CDR3 has 13 amino acids. Trimming removed 4 bases at V and 4 bases at J, with 10 bases between. The CDR3 DNA follows: TGTGCCAGCAGTGCGGGACGGATCTATGGCTACACCTTC. Its protein product is CASSAGRIYGYTF.

The chain links TRBV14 to TRBJ2-7; a possible D gene is TRBD2 (6 bases). Germline values: CDR1 SGHDN, CDR2 FVKESK. The CDR3 is 14 amino acids. Trimming removed 4 bases from V and 3 bases from J, with 13 bases in between. The CDR3 is CASSPGTRYYEQYF. Here the CDR3 DNA reads TGTGCCAGCAGCCCCGGGACTCGATACTACGAGCAGTACTTC.